The 25 T cell receptor beta chains given below trace back to one sample, sequenced in a study of blood T cell repertoires in COVID-19. Profiled with immunoSEQ multiplex PCR; TCRdb holds only in-frame clones, not every one. The table lists around 53,000 clones, around nine tenths of them singletons. Sequenced: peripheral blood. These receptors were obtained from a man between 45 and 60 years old with acute or convalescent COVID-19.

The rearrangement joins TRBV19 to TRBJ1-3, with D unclear. Germline V gives CDR1 LNHDA, CDR2 SQIVND (reference sequence). CDR3 size: 15 residues. V shed 3 bases and J shed 0 bases, with 9 bases lying between them. As DNA, the CDR3 is TGTGCCAGTAGTATGCAACTGCGCTCTGGAAACACCATATATTTT. Translating gives CASSMQLRSGNTIYF.

This clone was observed a handful of times. The V call is TRBV11-2, the J call TRBJ2-2; 7 bases line up with TRBD1. Germline V gene sequence: CDR1 SGHAT, CDR2 FQNNGV. Germline trimming cut 0 bases from V and 6 bases from J; bases unmatched to any gene: 4. The length of the CDR3 is 15 residues. CDR3 amino acids: CASSLESGTAGELFF. The CDR3 region has the DNA TGTGCCAGCAGCTTAGAATCCGGGACAGCCGGGGAGCTGTTTTTT.

The J gene is TRBJ2-5, the V gene TRBV7-8; D is unresolved. The germline V gene encodes CDR1 SGHVS and CDR2 FQNEAQ. V lost 0 bases and J 1 base, leaving 9 bases between the germline ends. CDR3 length equals 15 residues. The CDR3 sequence is CASSLAYNTQETQYF. DNA of the CDR3: TGTGCCAGCAGCTTAGCTTATAACACCCAAGAGACCCAGTACTTC.

The rearrangement uses TRBV3-1 (or the pseudogene TRBV3-2) and TRBJ1-2; no clear D. CDR1 is LGHDT and CDR2 is YNNKEL in the germline V gene (reference sequence). The CDR3 extends over 14 amino acids. V was trimmed by 2 bases and J by 7 bases, leaving 14 bases between them. CDR3 sequence (DNA): TGTGCCAGCAGCCAACCCTGGGGAGGGTTTGGCTACACCTTC. Its translation is CASSQPWGGFGYTF.

This chain joins TRBV3-1 (or the pseudogene TRBV3-2) and TRBJ2-1, with D possibly TRBD1 on 6 matching bases. The ends were cut back, 3 bases at V and 9 bases at J, with 15 bases in the middle. Germline V gene data show CDR1 as LGHDT and CDR2 as YNNKEL (reference sequence). CDR3 size: 14 residues. The CDR3 nucleotides are TGTGCCAGCAGCCAGAGGGGGTTTGGCCGTGAGCAGTTCTTC. Translated, it gives CASSQRGFGREQFF.

J is TRBJ1-2 and V is TRBV5-1; D perhaps matches TRBD1 (6 bases). V lost 5 bases to trimming and J lost 7 bases, with 18 bases between them. The CDR3 totals 14 residues. CDR1 and CDR2 (germline): SGHRS, YFSETQ. The CDR3 reads CASSFLTGSPGYTF. The DNA of the CDR3 is TGCGCCAGCAGTTTTCTAACAGGGTCCCCTGGCTACACCTTC.

The chain employs TRBV20-1 and TRBJ2-7; TRBD1 agrees at 9 bases. Trimming took 3 bases from V and 1 from J; bases not matched to a gene: 10. From germline, CDR1 is DFQATT and CDR2 SNEGSKA (reference sequence). The CDR3 spans 16 residues. CDR3 DNA sequence: TGCAGTGCTAGTCCCGGGACAGGGAGTAAGTCCTACGAGCAGTACTTC. Translated: CSASPGTGSKSYEQYF.

V gene TRBV11-2 combines with J gene TRBJ1-4; 7 nucleotides align to TRBD1. Germline values: CDR1 SGHAT, CDR2 FQNNGV. Trimming at V came to 3 bases and at J to 15 bases, leaving 13 bases not matched to a gene. The CDR3 totals 14 residues. CDR3 residues: CASSFNLRQGVMFF. CDR3 in DNA: TGTGCCAGCAGCTTCAACCTCCGACAGGGCGTAATGTTTTTT.

This clone was picked up many times. CDR3 sequence: CASSMWDRGAGQPQHF. CDR3 in DNA: TGTGCCAGTAGTATGTGGGATCGGGGGGCGGGGCAGCCCCAGCATTTT. The V and J genes are TRBV19 and TRBJ1-5, with a tentative D call TRBD1 (6 bases). The CDR3 has 16 amino acids. Trimming shortened V by 3 bases and J by 7 bases, and 19 bases separated the two germline ends. Germline lookup yields CDR1 LNHDA and CDR2 SQIVND (reference sequence).

This chain links TRBV11-2 with TRBJ2-1; a weak D match, TRBD1 (6 bases). The CDR3 has 16 residues. V was trimmed by 0 bases and J by 7 bases, leaving 16 bases between them. CDR1 SGHAT and CDR2 FQNNGV come from the germline V gene. The CDR3 region has the DNA TGTGCCAGCAGCTTAGAAGGGTCCAGGGGTCGGAATGAGCAGTTCTTC. Translating gives CASSLEGSRGRNEQFF. Full variable domain (rest looked up from reference TRBV11-2 and TRBJ2-1): EAGVAQSPRYKIIEKRQSVAFWCNPISGHATLYWYQQILGQGPKLLIQFQNNGVVDDSQLPKDRFSAERLKGVDSTLKIQPAKLEDSAVYLCASSLEGSRGRNEQFFGPGTRLTVL.

This clone was observed once. The rearrangement uses TRBV9 and TRBJ2-5; no reliable D call. CDR3 length equals 13 residues. V was pared by 1 base and J by 5 bases, with 9 bases between. Per the germline V gene, CDR1 is SGDLS and CDR2 is YYNGEE. CDR3 nucleotide sequence: TGTGCCAGCAGCGTAAGCCAAATGGAGACCCAGTACTTC. The encoded protein is CASSVSQMETQYF.

The V and J genes are TRBV6-5 and TRBJ1-5; D is ambiguous. The CDR3 has 16 amino acids. Trimming took 0 bases from V and 1 from J, leaving 10 bases between them. Germline V gene data show CDR1 as MNHEY and CDR2 as SVGAGI. The CDR3 DNA reads as TGTGCCAGCAGTTACTCGTATACGGAGAGCAATCAGCCCCAGCATTTT. This codes for CASSYSYTESNQPQHF.

The chain couples TRBV11-1 to TRBJ2-2; 12 bases map to TRBD2. In germline, CDR1 is SGHAT, CDR2 FQDESV (reference sequence). V shed 5 bases, J shed 4 bases, and the junction held 2 bases outside the gene matches. This CDR3 comprises 15 residues. The CDR3 DNA reads as TGTGCCAGCAGCCTGGGACTAGCGGGCACCGGGGAGCTGTTTTTT. Translated: CASSLGLAGTGELFF.

This sequence joins TRBV7-6 and TRBJ2-1; D uncertain. This CDR3 is built from 12 residues. Trimming took off 3 bases at V and 7 bases at J, with 7 bases between the two ends. Germline V gives CDR1 SGHVS, CDR2 FNYEAQ. The CDR3: CASSFIGNEQFF. The CDR3 DNA follows: TGTGCCAGCAGCTTCATCGGGAATGAGCAGTTCTTC.

This clone was counted only a few times. The rearrangement joins TRBV7-2 to TRBJ1-1; the D gene is possibly TRBD1 (5 bases). Trimming shortened V by 5 bases and J by 1 base, and 11 bases separated the two germline ends. Germline values: CDR1 SGHTA, CDR2 FQGNSA. CDR3 length equals 14 residues. The CDR3 DNA sequence: TGTGCCAGCAGCATAAGTGACAGGAACACTGAAGCTTTCTTT. The encoded protein is CASSISDRNTEAFF.

This clone turned up a few times. The J gene is TRBJ2-7, the V gene TRBV5-6; TRBD2 might be the D (7 bases). Per germline, CDR1 SGHDT and CDR2 YYEEEE. V was pared by 3 bases and J by 0 bases, with 16 bases between. This CDR3 region has 16 residues. Written as DNA, the CDR3 is TGTGCCAGCAGCTCCTTGGGGGGGCTGAGCTCCTACGAGCAGTACTTC. It codes for CASSSLGGLSSYEQYF. The full variable domain, rest sourced from reference TRBV5-6 and TRBJ2-7, is DAGVTQSPTHLIKTRGQQVTLRCSPKSGHDTVSWYQQALGQGPQFIFQYYEEEERQRGNFPDRFSGHQFPNYSSELNVNALLLGDSALYLCASSSLGGLSSYEQYFGPGTRLTVT.

The rearrangement links TRBV6-5 to TRBJ2-5; the D is unclear. Trimming stripped 2 bases from V and 5 bases from J, with 9 bases between. This CDR3 is built from 13 residues. From germline, CDR1 is MNHEY and CDR2 SVGAGI. The DNA of the CDR3 is TGTGCCAGCAGTTACGTCGGTTTGGAGACCCAGTACTTC. This codes for CASSYVGLETQYF.

The J gene is TRBJ2-1, the V gene TRBV7-9; 7 nucleotides agree with TRBD2. The CDR3 is made up of 17 amino acids. V was clipped by 2 bases and J by 7 bases; unmatched bases: 14. The germline CDR1 and CDR2 sequences are SEHNR and FQNEAQ (reference sequence). The CDR3 coding sequence is TGTGCCAGCAGCTTAAAAGGGTGGGAGGGTAAGGTAAATGAGCAGTTCTTC. Translating gives CASSLKGWEGKVNEQFF.

This sequence joins TRBV5-4 and TRBJ2-1, with D possibly being TRBD2 (6 bases). The CDR3 is made up of 16 amino acids. V shed 1 base and J shed 0 bases, with 11 bases lying between them. The germline gives CDR1 SGHNT, CDR2 YYREEE (reference sequence). The CDR3 DNA is TGTGCCAGCAGCTTGCGATCCGGGGGCTCCTACAATGAGCAGTTCTTC. It translates to CASSLRSGGSYNEQFF. Together with reference TRBV5-4 and TRBJ2-1, the CDR3 gives the full variable domain: ETGVTQSPTHLIKTRGQQVTLRCSSQSGHNTVSWYQQALGQGPQFIFQYYREEENGRGNFPPRFSGLQFPNYSSELNVNALELDDSALYLCASSLRSGGSYNEQFFGPGTRLTVL.

The J gene is TRBJ2-2, the V gene TRBV9; TRBD2 matches at 8 bases. There are 16 residues in the CDR3. The germline V gene encodes CDR1 SGDLS and CDR2 YYNGEE. The ends lost 0 bases at V and 5 bases at J; junction bases unmatched: 6. CDR3 coding DNA: TGTGCCAGCAGCGTAGCACGGGGCGGGAGGACCGGGGAGCTGTTTTTT. Its translation is CASSVARGGRTGELFF.

The chain joins TRBV11-2 to TRBJ1-2, with TRBD1 as a possible D gene (6 bases). V was trimmed by 5 bases and J by 4 bases, leaving 11 bases between them. The CDR3 loop spans 13 amino acids. The germline V gene encodes CDR1 SGHAT and CDR2 FQNNGV. The chain's CDR3 is CASSPQGPYGYTF. In DNA, the CDR3 is TGTGCCAGCAGCCCACAGGGCCCCTATGGCTACACCTTC.

This CDR3 is CASSFSGTVYNEQFF. The CDR3 nucleotides read TGTGCCAGCAGCTTCTCCGGGACAGTATACAATGAGCAGTTCTTC. The chain links TRBV9 to TRBJ2-1; 7 bases match TRBD1. J lost 4 bases, V lost 4 bases, and 8 bases had no gene match. CDR1 and CDR2 from the germline V gene are SGDLS and YYNGEE. CDR3 length: 15 residues.

The chain recombines TRBV5-1 with TRBJ2-1, with a tentative D call TRBD2 (5 bases). CDR1 SGHRS and CDR2 YFSETQ come from the germline V gene. V gave up 2 bases and J gave up 3 bases, with 15 bases separating them. The CDR3 sequence is 16 residues long. DNA of the CDR3: TGCGCCAGCAGCTTTCAAGGGTCAGGACTCTACAATGAGCAGTTCTTC. It is translated as CASSFQGSGLYNEQFF.

The J gene is TRBJ2-7, the V gene TRBV5-1; perhaps TRBD1 as D (6 bases). The CDR3 spans 13 residues. Deletions cut 2 bases from V and 5 bases from J, with 11 bases between. Germline V gene sequence: CDR1 SGHRS, CDR2 YFSETQ. CDR3 region: CASSFQGSDEQYF. The CDR3 DNA is TGCGCCAGCAGCTTTCAGGGGTCCGACGAGCAGTACTTC.

This chain connects TRBV28 to TRBJ2-7; D perhaps matches TRBD2 (5 bases). CDR3 length: 18 amino acids. V shed 2 bases and J shed 5 bases, with 25 bases lying between them. Germline CDR1 is MDHEN and CDR2 is SYDVKM. CDR3 protein: CASSLNVRTGPTTHEQYF. The CDR3, as DNA: TGTGCCAGCAGTTTAAATGTTCGGACCGGCCCGACTACCCACGAGCAGTACTTC.